The next 27 T cell receptor beta chains were all read from a single sample in a study of blood T cell repertoires in COVID-19. TCRdb keeps only in-frame clones here, not all; method: immunoSEQ multiplex PCR. This table has about 150,000 clones, less than 95% appearing once. Material for sequencing was peripheral blood. These TCRs come from a man aged 50 to 60 with acute or convalescent COVID-19.

This sequence joins TRBV2 and TRBJ1-1; a weak D match, TRBD1 (6 bases). Germline V gene lookup returns CDR1 SNHLY and CDR2 FYNNEI. Trimming cost V 6 bases and J 1 base, with 15 bases left between them. The CDR3 is made up of 15 amino acids. CDR3 DNA sequence: TGTGCCAGCAGCGCCTTGGGACATTCGAACACTGAAGCTTTCTTT. Its translation: CASSALGHSNTEAFF. The entire variable domain, with the rest obtained from reference TRBV2 and TRBJ1-1, is as follows: EPEVTQTPSHQVTQMGQEVILRCVPISNHLYFYWYRQILGQKVEFLVSFYNNEISEKSEIFDDQFSVERPDGSNFTLKIRSTKLEDSAMYFCASSALGHSNTEAFFGQGTRLTVV.

V gene TRBV19 combines with J gene TRBJ2-2, with 7 bases matching TRBD1. CDR3 length: 16 residues. Trimming removed 6 bases from V and 4 bases from J; junction bases left unmatched: 11. CDR1 and CDR2 (germline): LNHDA, SQIVND (reference sequence). Written as DNA, the CDR3 is TGTGCCAGTAGCCCACCGCCGACAGGGAGCACCGGGGAGCTGTTTTTT. It yields the protein CASSPPPTGSTGELFF.

This clone was seen a few times. The chain couples TRBV9 to TRBJ2-3; D is perhaps TRBD1 (6 bases). The CDR3 is 19 residues long. Germline values: CDR1 SGDLS, CDR2 YYNGEE. V shed 0 bases and J shed 0 bases, with 20 bases lying between them. The CDR3 bases are TGTGCCAGCAGCGTAGCCGACAGGTGGAAGAGATCTAGCACAGATACGCAGTATTTT. Encoded protein: CASSVADRWKRSSTDTQYF.

The chain carries TRBV3-1 (or the pseudogene TRBV3-2) and TRBJ1-1; TRBD1 aligns across 8 bases. The CDR3 is 13 amino acids. Germline trimming cut 6 bases from V and 6 bases from J; bases unmatched to any gene: 6. CDR1 and CDR2 from the germline V gene are LGHDT and YNNKEL (reference sequence). In nucleotides, the CDR3 is TGTGCCAGCAGAGACAGGGGAGGGGCTGAAGCTTTCTTT. Its protein product is CASRDRGGAEAFF.

In this sample, this clone turned up once. The chain carries TRBV28 and TRBJ2-7; D gene uncertain. V was clipped by 10 bases and J by 1 base, with 14 bases between them. CDR1 and CDR2 (germline): MDHEN, SYDVKM. CDR3 length: 13 residues. The CDR3 loop is CATTRHGSYEQYV. CDR3 nucleotide sequence: TGTGCCACTACCCGACACGGTTCCTACGAGCAGTACGTC.

The rearrangement joins TRBV19 to TRBJ1-2, with a weak D call TRBD1 (5 bases). The V end was cut by 5 bases, the J end by 0 bases, with 13 bases between. Germline CDR1 reads LNHDA; CDR2 reads SQIVND (reference sequence). This CDR3 is 15 amino acids long. CDR3 region: CASSGSGFPNYGYTF. The CDR3 DNA follows: TGTGCCAGTAGTGGGTCAGGGTTTCCTAACTATGGCTACACCTTC.

The chain links TRBV19 to TRBJ2-2, with 8 bases identical to TRBD2. V dropped 5 bases and J dropped 6; count of bases not matched to a gene: 5. Per the germline V gene, CDR1 is LNHDA and CDR2 is SQIVND (reference sequence). The CDR3 covers 14 residues. CDR3 sequence (DNA): TGTGCCAGTAGTGGCCGGACTAGCTCCGGGGAGCTGTTTTTT. Its protein is CASSGRTSSGELFF.

V and J are TRBV10-3 and TRBJ2-3, with 13 nucleotides matching TRBD2. The CDR3 is 16 amino acids. V lost 11 bases and J lost 2; bases outside the gene matches: 10. Germline-derived CDR1 and CDR2 are ENHRY and SYGVKD. CDR3: CASAGTSGASTDTQYF. CDR3 coding DNA: TGTGCCTCGGCCGGGACTAGCGGGGCCTCCACAGATACGCAGTATTTT.

The V and J genes are TRBV13 and TRBJ2-1, with a tentative D call TRBD1 (5 bases). Trimming cost V 2 bases and J 4 bases, with 9 bases left between them. CDR3 length: 14 residues. Germline V lookup: CDR1 PRHDT, CDR2 FYEKMQ (reference sequence). This CDR3 reads CASSLQGPYNEQFF. The CDR3 bases are TGTGCCAGCAGCTTACAGGGTCCGTACAATGAGCAGTTCTTC.

The rearrangement joins TRBV7-2 to TRBJ1-2, with TRBD1 identical over 8 bases. The CDR3 consists of 15 residues. From germline, CDR1 is SGHTA and CDR2 FQGNSA. J was trimmed by 4 bases and V by 1 base; bases with no gene match: 5. This chain's CDR3 is CASSLVAGGVYGYTF. The CDR3, as DNA: TGTGCCAGCAGCTTAGTGGCAGGGGGCGTCTATGGCTACACCTTC.

The chain has TRBV24-1 and TRBJ1-5, with 9 bases identical to TRBD1. This CDR3 has 18 residues. The V gene end was trimmed by 8 bases and the J gene end by 6 bases; junction bases not matched to a gene: 19. Germline V CDR1 and CDR2: KGHDR, SFDVKD. The CDR3 reads CATTYGFLPTGGFQPQHF. The CDR3 DNA reads as TGTGCCACCACCTATGGGTTTCTTCCGACAGGGGGTTTTCAGCCCCAGCATTTT.

The chain has TRBV9 and TRBJ2-3, with 13 bases that match TRBD2. The germline V gene has CDR1 SGDLS and CDR2 YYNGEE. The length of the CDR3 is 16 residues. V trimming: 3 bases; J trimming: 6 bases; junction bases outside the gene matches: 7. This CDR3 reads CASSGTSGGAYDTQYF. DNA for the CDR3: TGTGCCAGCAGCGGAACTAGCGGGGGGGCCTATGATACGCAGTATTTT.

J is TRBJ2-2 and V is TRBV29-1; a possible D gene is TRBD1 (6 bases). V lost 6 bases and J 6 bases, leaving 17 bases between the germline ends. CDR1 and CDR2 from the germline V gene are SQVTM and ANQGSEA. The length of the CDR3 is 14 residues. The CDR3 here is CSVIRVQGPGELFF. The CDR3 nucleotides are TGCAGCGTGATCCGCGTTCAGGGGCCCGGGGAGCTGTTTTTT.

This clone was seen a few times. V is TRBV18 and J is TRBJ1-4; 7 bases match TRBD1. Unmatched junction bases numbered 11, after V lost 1 base and J lost 3 bases. CDR3 length: 18 residues. CDR1 and CDR2 from the germline V gene are KGHSH and LQKENI. The DNA of the CDR3 is TGTGCCAGCTCACCACGCACCTCAGGGGGGCCGTCTAATGAAAAACTGTTTTTT. Translation: CASSPRTSGGPSNEKLFF.

The chain couples TRBV11-2 to TRBJ2-7, with a weak D call TRBD1 (5 bases). This CDR3 region has 14 residues. V lost 2 bases, J lost 0 bases, and 8 bases lay in between. The germline gives CDR1 SGHAT, CDR2 FQNNGV. The CDR3 nucleotides read TGTGCCAGCAGCTTACTTACAGGCTCCTACGAGCAGTACGTC. Residues: CASSLLTGSYEQYV.

V and J are TRBV27 and TRBJ2-5, with 13 bases lining up with TRBD2. With V trimmed by 5 bases and J by 6 bases, 6 bases remained unmatched. CDR1 and CDR2 (germline): MNHEY, SMNVEV (reference sequence). The CDR3 runs 15 residues. CDR3 in DNA: TGTGCCAGCAGTCTAGGACTAGCGGGAGAAAAGACCCAGTACTTC. Translated, it gives CASSLGLAGEKTQYF.

The chain links TRBV2 to TRBJ2-3; D gene unclear. Trimming cost V 1 base and J 1 base, with 9 bases left between them. The CDR3 contains 15 residues. CDR1 is SNHLY and CDR2 is FYNNEI in the germline V gene. Written as DNA, the CDR3 is TGTGCCAGCAGTGAAGGGTACTCGCGCACAGATACGCAGTATTTT. Encoded protein: CASSEGYSRTDTQYF.

V gene TRBV6-5 combines with J gene TRBJ2-2, with D maybe TRBD2 (5 bases). V was shortened by 2 bases and J by 11 bases, with 9 bases between the two germline ends. The CDR3 is 12 amino acids. In germline, CDR1 is MNHEY, CDR2 SVGAGI. This chain's CDR3 is CASSYTPGELFF. The CDR3, as DNA: TGTGCCAGCAGTTACACTCCGGGAGAGCTGTTTTTT.

The V and J genes are TRBV6-6 and TRBJ1-6; no reliable D call. CDR1 MNHNY and CDR2 SVGAGI come from the germline V gene (reference sequence). The CDR3 consists of 15 residues. V was pared by 2 bases and J by 6 bases, with 11 bases between. The CDR3 DNA sequence: TGTGCCAGCAGTTACGACGGGAAAAGTAATTCACCCCTCCACTTT. This codes for CASSYDGKSNSPLHF.

The gene calls are TRBV7-2 and TRBJ2-6; D may be TRBD1 (5 bases). In germline, CDR1 is SGHTA, CDR2 FQGNSA. With 3 bases removed from V and 0 bases from J, the gap between germline ends came to 9 bases. The CDR3 runs 16 residues. CDR3 in DNA: TGTGCCAGCAGCTTTCGACAGTTCTCTGGGGCCAACGTCCTGACTTTC. Translation gives CASSFRQFSGANVLTF.

Turning to this clone: This specimen includes other DNA sequences encoding the same CDR3. The V gene is TRBV6-5, the J gene TRBJ1-4; 8 bases agree with TRBD1. Germline V gene sequence: CDR1 MNHEY, CDR2 SVGAGI. V gave up 6 bases and J gave up 7 bases; unmatched junction bases: 7. The CDR3 is 14 amino acids. The CDR3 DNA follows: TGTGCCAGCAGCAGGACAGGGCGCGGTGAAAAACTGTTTTTT. It is translated as CASSRTGRGEKLFF.

The chain uses TRBV19 and TRBJ1-5, with D tentatively TRBD1 (6 bases). This CDR3 region has 16 residues. Germline V lookup: CDR1 LNHDA, CDR2 SQIVND (reference sequence). Trimming took off 6 bases at V and 5 bases at J, with 20 bases between the two ends. CDR3 sequence (DNA): TGTGCCAGTAGAAGCTTGTCAGGGACACGACATCAGCCCCAGCATTTT. This codes for CASRSLSGTRHQPQHF.

This chain links TRBV5-1 with TRBJ2-3; 10 positions match TRBD1. Germline CDR1 SGHRS, CDR2 YFSETQ. This CDR3 comprises 16 residues. The J segment lost 2 bases and the V segment lost 3 bases, leaving 6 bases of the junction unmatched. The CDR3 DNA reads TGCGCCAGCAGCTCGACGGGACAGGGGAACACAGATACGCAGTATTTT. This sequence encodes CASSSTGQGNTDTQYF.

J is TRBJ1-4 and V is TRBV9; possible D gene TRBD1, 6 bases. This CDR3 is 15 amino acids long. Germline-derived CDR1 and CDR2 are SGDLS and YYNGEE. V gave up 3 bases and J gave up 0 bases, with 9 bases separating them. DNA for the CDR3: TGTGCCAGCAGCGCCTCAGGGGCAACTAATGAAAAACTGTTTTTT. Its translation: CASSASGATNEKLFF.

This clone has more than one count but fewer than ten. The CDR3: CASRTIQGEQYV. The CDR3, as DNA: TGCGCCAGCCGAACCATACAGGGCGAGCAGTACGTC. The chain is built from TRBV10-1 and TRBJ2-7, with a weak D call TRBD1 (6 bases). V lost 8 bases and J 6 bases, leaving 14 bases between the germline ends. The CDR3 has 12 amino acids. The germline V gene encodes CDR1 WNHNN and CDR2 SYGVQD (reference sequence).

The J gene is TRBJ2-3, the V gene TRBV7-9, with D perhaps matching TRBD2 (6 bases). V gave up 1 base and J gave up 4 bases, with 6 bases separating them. CDR3 length: 13 amino acids. CDR1 SEHNR and CDR2 FQNEAQ come from the germline V gene (reference sequence). The CDR3 region has the DNA TGTGCCAGCAGCTTAGGGGGGGCAGATACGCAGTATTTT. Protein: CASSLGGADTQYF.

This clone was seen once. V gene TRBV6-2 or TRBV6-3 combines with J gene TRBJ2-1; 8 nucleotides align to TRBD2. The CDR3 is 13 residues long. Trimming cost V 2 bases and J 12 bases; bases outside gene matches: 6. Germline V gene sequence: CDR1 MNHEY, CDR2 SVGEGT. This CDR3 reads CASSYGSSGAQFF. The CDR3 bases are TGTGCCAGCAGTTACGGGAGTAGCGGGGCGCAGTTCTTC.